This passage covers 5 T cell receptor beta chains from one sample sequenced in a study of blood T cell repertoires in COVID-19 (TCRdb year 2020). The library was built by means of the immunoSEQ multiplex PCR assay. TCRdb took over this immuneACCESS table, retaining in-frame rearrangements with V and J assigned. Such tables are incomplete; in checked studies, under half of the missing clones stem from an unresolved V gene, and the remainder is unexplained. The sample table records about 380,000 clones; more than 75% of these occur just once. The leading ten clones occupy about 1.1% of the sample. Sequencing was performed on PBMCs or T cells enriched from blood (not recorded which). All receptors come from a woman aged 18-29 years who had recovered from COVID-19.

The CDR3 is CASSYRGGETQYF. The CDR3, as DNA: TGTGCCAGCAGTTACAGGGGCGGGGAGACCCAGTACTTC. The chain combines TRBV12-3 or TRBV12-4 with TRBJ2-5; 7 bases are shared with TRBD1. The CDR3 is 13 amino acids. The J segment lost 5 bases and the V segment lost 4 bases, leaving 4 bases of the junction unmatched.

This chain connects TRBV12-3 or TRBV12-4 to TRBJ2-7; 7 bases match TRBD1. J was trimmed by 1 base and V by 5 bases; bases with no gene match: 2. This CDR3 is built from 13 residues. CDR3 in amino acids: CASSPGQSYEQYF. CDR3 coding DNA: TGTGCCAGCAGTCCGGGACAGTCCTACGAGCAGTACTTC.

The chain couples TRBV9 to TRBJ2-3; TRBD2 might be the D (5 bases). From germline, CDR1 is SGDLS and CDR2 YYNGEE. The germline V and J ends were trimmed by 3 bases and 3 bases, with 14 bases remaining between them. The CDR3 runs 15 residues. CDR3 sequence (DNA): TGTGCCAGCAGCGATCACCCGGGGAAGACAGATACGCAGTATTTT. It specifies CASSDHPGKTDTQYF.

The rearrangement joins TRBV18 to TRBJ1-4; 8 nucleotides match TRBD1. CDR1 and CDR2 (germline): KGHSH, LQKENI. The CDR3 contains 16 residues. J gave up 8 bases and V 2 bases, and 10 bases lay outside the gene matches. Here the CDR3 DNA reads TGTGCCAGCTCACCAACTGGACAGGGAGGAATCGAAAAACTGTTTTTT. Translating gives CASSPTGQGGIEKLFF.

The table lists this clone with a count of one. The chain is built from TRBV7-3 and TRBJ2-7, with 7 bases aligning to TRBD1. Germline CDR1 SGHTA, CDR2 FQGTGA. V trimming: 4 bases; J trimming: 4 bases; junction bases outside the gene matches: 10. The CDR3 extends over 15 amino acids. Here the CDR3 reads CASSSSRQGWYEQYF. The CDR3 DNA reads TGTGCCAGCAGCTCTTCAAGACAGGGTTGGTACGAGCAGTACTTC. Based on the CDR3 plus reference TRBV7-3 and TRBJ2-7, the full variable domain is GAGVSQTPSNKVTEKGKYVELRCDPISGHTALYWYRQSLGQGPEFLIYFQGTGAADDSGLPNDRFFAVRPEGSVSTLKIQRTERGDSAVYLCASSSSRQGWYEQYFGPGTRLTVT.